This TCR beta chain was sequenced during a study of blood T cells in healthy people across ages. Notes on the study in general: What prevented conclusive comparison of naive and antigen-experienced cells was that PBMCs were unsorted. As age increased, TCR beta diversity per million T cells fell in a roughly linear fashion.

Concerning this clonotype: Its antigen is not known.

A second PCR of 7 to 11 cycles used a sample-barcoded 5' primer and a J-beta primer mix. Each cDNA molecule received a tag from a template-switch adaptor that had 12 random nucleotides. A single record per CDR3 protein comes from TCRdb applying MiXCR to the 5' RACE reads. The sample includes roughly 570,000 distinct CDR3 sequences, approximately 27% of them seen just once. The CDR3 is made up of 14 amino acids. V gave up 7 bases and J gave up 2 bases, with 12 bases separating them. Germline CDR1 MNHNY, CDR2 SVGAGI (reference sequence). Each donor was a healthy Caucasian individual from Russia, aged 6 to 90.

Sequences were obtained from blood. This receptor was taken from a woman between 65 and 79 years old in good health. The chain carries TRBV6-6 and TRBJ2-1; D gene ambiguous. The CDR3 bases are TGTGCCAGCACAGTACCGGGCCCCTACAATGAGCAGTTCTTC. As protein: CASTVPGPYNEQFF.